These T cell receptor beta chains were read from a single sample in a study of blood T cell repertoires in COVID-19. Sequenced by immunoSEQ multiplex PCR; TCRdb stores in-frame clones only, minus some. This sample has approximately 82,000 clones, with about 83% found just once. The sequenced sample consisted of peripheral blood. Receptors were obtained from a woman aged 55-69 years with acute or convalescent COVID-19. Each CDR3 is given with its conserved first and last residue. The order of the fields is V gene, D gene, clone size, J gene, CDR3 DNA, CDR3 protein. The D gene is left open where the match is weak. Part of the rows lack a size; the others show once, few, many or a class for expanded clones.

TRBV11-3	-	-	TRBJ1-1	TGTGCCAGCAGCTTATATCCCCTTACTGAAGCTTTCTTT	CASSLYPLTEAFF
TRBV21-1	-	-	TRBJ1-2	TGTGCCAGCAGCAAATGGGGGTTCCGGGACACGAGCCCTCCTAACTATGGCTACACCTTC	CASSKWGFRDTSPPNYGYTF
TRBV14	TRBD1	-	TRBJ1-2	TGTGCCAGCAGCCCTCAAAGAGGGACAGGCAACTATGGCTACACCTTC	CASSPQRGTGNYGYTF
TRBV19	-	once	TRBJ1-5	TGTGCCAGTAGTTCCCCCCGGGGAGAACAGCCCCAGCATTTT	CASSSPRGEQPQHF
TRBV5-1	-	-	TRBJ2-3	TGCGCCAGCAGCTTGGATATGGGCACTACAGATACGCAGTATTTT	CASSLDMGTTDTQYF
TRBV9	TRBD2	once	TRBJ2-2	TGTGCCAGCAGCGTAGGAGCGGGGGGGCTCACCGGGGAGCTGTTTTTT	CASSVGAGGLTGELFF
TRBV11-2	-	-	TRBJ2-1	TGTGCCAGCAGCTTAGGAGGAGGGACGGGAGAAGGTGAGCAGTTCTTC	CASSLGGGTGEGEQFF
TRBV6-5	-	-	TRBJ2-7	TGTGCCAGCCTAGGCCCTATGGCCTACGAGCAGTACTTC	CASLGPMAYEQYF
TRBV5-6	-	-	TRBJ1-1	TGTGCCAGCAGCTTGGCTGTTGAGGCGGCTTTCTTT	CASSLAVEAAFF
TRBV5-1	-	-	TRBJ2-1	TGCGCCAGCAGCTCGGGAACGCTGGTCAATGAGCAGTTCTTC	CASSSGTLVNEQFF
TRBV18	-	-	TRBJ1-3	TGTGCCAGCTCACCTCCAGTTAACTCTGGAAACACCATATATTTT	CASSPPVNSGNTIYF
TRBV27	TRBD1	-	TRBJ1-5	TGTGCCAGCAGTTTGCCCCGGGACAGGGCCTTTCATAGCAATCAGCCCCAGCATTTT	CASSLPRDRAFHSNQPQHF
TRBV24-1	TRBD1	-	TRBJ2-7	TGTGCCACCGCCCGAGACGGGACAGAGCTCTCCGAGCAGTACTTC	CATARDGTELSEQYF
TRBV5-1	-	few	TRBJ1-1	TGCGCCAGCAGCCCCCCTGGGGCTGGGGGGGCAGGGTCTGGGGAAGCTTTCTTT	CASSPPGAGGAGSGEAFF
TRBV7-2	TRBD1	-	TRBJ2-7	TGTGCCAGCAGCACCCGGACAGGGGGCGGATACGAGCAGTACTTC	CASSTRTGGGYEQYF
TRBV10-3	TRBD1	-	TRBJ2-1	TGTGCCATCAGGGGGAACAGGGGGAGCGGATACAATGAGCAGTTCTTC	CAIRGNRGSGYNEQFF
TRBV4-2	-	-	TRBJ2-1	TGTGCCAGCAGCCAAGTGGGCGGGGGCCCTTACAATGAGCAGTTCTTC	CASSQVGGGPYNEQFF
TRBV11-2	-	-	TRBJ1-2	TGTGCCAGCAGCTCAGCCCCTACAGGGAACACCTTC	CASSSAPTGNTF
TRBV7-8	TRBD1	-	TRBJ1-2	TGTGCCAGCAGCTTGGGACAGGGAGATGGCTACACCTTC	CASSLGQGDGYTF
TRBV4-1	TRBD2	few	TRBJ2-5	TGCGCCAGCAGCCAAAGTGGGGGACTAGCCTTAGAGACCCAGTACTTC	CASSQSGGLALETQYF
TRBV5-1	-	-	TRBJ2-6	TGCGCCAGCAGCATGGGCCCAGGGAAGGGGGCCAACGTCCTGACTTTC	CASSMGPGKGANVLTF
TRBV5-1	-	-	TRBJ1-1	TGCGCCAGCAGCCCCTCGGTAGCGGTACAGACCACTGAAGCTTTCTTT	CASSPSVAVQTTEAFF
TRBV7-9	-	-	TRBJ1-1	TGTGCCAGCAGCTTAGGACAGCCTAACACTGAAGCTTTCTTT	CASSLGQPNTEAFF
TRBV19	TRBD1	-	TRBJ1-2	TGTGCCAGTAGCCGAACAGGGGTGTATAATGGCTACACCTTC	CASSRTGVYNGYTF
TRBV5-1	-	-	TRBJ2-3	TGCGCCAGCAGCTTGACGGGTTCTTCTTCAGATACGCAGTATTTT	CASSLTGSSSDTQYF
TRBV2	-	-	TRBJ2-2	TGTGCCAGCTATGAGGAAATGGGCAGGGGATATTCTAACACCGGGGAGCTGTTTTTT	CASYEEMGRGYSNTGELFF
TRBV5-1	-	-	TRBJ2-3	TGCGCCAGCAGTTTAGTCACAGATACGCAGTATTTT	CASSLVTDTQYF
TRBV2	TRBD2	medium-sized	TRBJ2-3	TGTGCCGGATCCCCGGGACTAGACACAGATACGCAGTATTTT	CAGSPGLDTDTQYF
TRBV24-1	-	-	TRBJ2-7	TGTGCCACCAGTGATCAGGGGCGCTTGAACGAGCAGTACTTC	CATSDQGRLNEQYF
TRBV6-1	-	-	TRBJ1-1	TGTGCCAGCAGTGAAAGGAGACAGATAAACACTGAAGCTTTCTTT	CASSERRQINTEAFF
TRBV2	-	-	TRBJ2-2	TGTGCCAGCAGTGAGTCACAGGGAGGGACCGGGGAGCTGTTTTTT	CASSESQGGTGELFF
TRBV7-2	TRBD2	-	TRBJ2-1	TGTGCCAGCAGCCCGGGGGGGGGTCCGTACAATGAGCAGTTCTTC	CASSPGGGPYNEQFF